The next 21 T cell receptor beta chains were all read from a single sample in a study of vaccination effects on CD4 cells after COVID-19. The antigens for these receptors are not known. Data came from immunoSEQ multiplex PCR; TCRdb stores just in-frame clones and leaves some out. Here the sample spans 50,000 to 60,000 clones, less than 80% being singletons. Between days 9 and 11 of culture, CD4+ T cells were separated out. Participants got two doses of BNT162b2 or mRNA-1273 vaccine. The sequences come from CD4+ T cells from PBMCs cultured without peptide, collected after COVID-19 vaccination. The receptors stem from a human donor who received a COVID-19 vaccine.

CDR3 amino acids: CASSQGDRGRETQYF. CDR3 bases: TGTGCCAGCAGCCAAGGTGACAGGGGGCGGGAGACCCAGTACTTC. J is TRBJ2-5 and V is TRBV3-1 (or the pseudogene TRBV3-2); 10 positions match TRBD1. The germline V gene has CDR1 LGHDT and CDR2 YNNKEL (reference sequence). The CDR3 loop spans 15 amino acids. The trim removed 1 base at V and 5 bases at J, leaving 4 bases unmatched.

This chain connects TRBV12-3 or TRBV12-4 to TRBJ2-2; no definite D call. Trimming cost V 6 bases and J 5 bases, with 4 bases left between them. There are 11 residues in the CDR3. In nucleotides, the CDR3 is TGTGCCAGCAGGAATACCGGGGAGCTGTTTTTT. It codes for CASRNTGELFF.

The V gene is TRBV28, the J gene TRBJ1-2, with TRBD1 identical over 8 bases. The CDR3 runs 13 residues. V trimming: 6 bases; J trimming: 8 bases; junction bases outside the gene matches: 8. Per the germline V gene, CDR1 is MDHEN and CDR2 is SYDVKM. The CDR3 is CASSFGQGGGYTF. The CDR3 DNA sequence: TGTGCCAGCAGCTTCGGACAGGGAGGCGGCTACACCTTC.

The V gene is TRBV10-3, the J gene TRBJ2-1; 11 bases line up with TRBD2. The CDR3 is made up of 13 amino acids. With V trimmed by 8 bases and J by 6 bases, 3 bases remained unmatched. The germline V gene has CDR1 ENHRY and CDR2 SYGVKD. The CDR3 loop reads CAIGTSGANEQFF. CDR3 DNA: TGTGCCATCGGGACTAGCGGAGCCAATGAGCAGTTCTTC.

The rearrangement uses TRBV6-5 and TRBJ2-1; maybe TRBD1 (7 bases). The ends were cut back, 2 bases at V and 8 bases at J, with 16 bases in the middle. This CDR3 has 15 amino acids. Germline CDR1 and CDR2: MNHEY and SVGAGI. For the CDR3, the DNA is TGTGCCAGCAGTTACGGACAGGCCACGGGGGATGAGCAGTTCTTC. The encoded protein is CASSYGQATGDEQFF.

The chain couples TRBV28 to TRBJ1-5, with D maybe TRBD1 (5 bases). Trimming left V 7 bases short and J 5 bases short, with 15 bases between. Germline V lookup: CDR1 MDHEN, CDR2 SYDVKM. The CDR3 has 14 residues. The CDR3 sequence is CASTLGGDYQPQHF. CDR3 sequence (DNA): TGTGCCAGCACCCTTGGCGGGGACTATCAGCCCCAGCATTTT.

This clone was observed once. The chain employs TRBV19 and TRBJ1-1, with D maybe TRBD1 (5 bases). This CDR3 has 17 residues. Trimming stripped 3 bases from V and 4 bases from J, with 21 bases between. CDR1 and CDR2 (germline): LNHDA, SQIVND (reference sequence). CDR3 loop: CASSITFLGAGSTEAFF. The DNA of the CDR3 is TGTGCCAGTAGTATCACTTTTTTAGGGGCTGGTAGCACTGAAGCTTTCTTT.

The chain links TRBV28 to TRBJ2-7; TRBD1 agrees at 7 bases. Per the germline V gene, CDR1 is MDHEN and CDR2 is SYDVKM. The CDR3 extends over 13 amino acids. V lost 4 bases, J lost 3 bases, and 3 bases stayed unmatched. The CDR3 reads CASSSQGDYEQYF. CDR3 DNA: TGTGCCAGCAGTTCGCAGGGGGACTACGAGCAGTACTTC.

The CDR3 protein is CASSEAPHSLTEAFF. CDR3 nucleotide sequence: TGTGCCAGCAGTGAAGCGCCTCACAGTTTAACTGAAGCTTTCTTT. This chain uses TRBV2 with TRBJ1-1; D is undetermined. Germline values: CDR1 SNHLY, CDR2 FYNNEI. CDR3 size: 15 residues. V was clipped by 0 bases and J by 5 bases, with 13 bases between them.

V usage is TRBV25-1 and J usage is TRBJ1-2, with no clear D. The CDR3 totals 14 residues. V was clipped by 6 bases and J by 2 bases, with 13 bases between them. Germline-derived CDR1 and CDR2 are MGHDK and SYGVNS. For the CDR3, the DNA is TGTGCCAGCAGCCCTACAATACCCAACTATGGCTACACCTTC. Protein sequence: CASSPTIPNYGYTF.

The chain joins TRBV11-1 to TRBJ2-2; no firm D call. CDR1 is SGHAT and CDR2 is FQDESV in the germline V gene (reference sequence). The V gene lost 5 bases and the J gene lost 7 bases, with 11 bases spanning the gap. The CDR3 covers 13 residues. The CDR3 here is CASSRNGVGELFF. CDR3 in DNA: TGTGCCAGCAGCCGCAATGGGGTCGGGGAGCTGTTTTTT.

The rearrangement uses TRBV18 and TRBJ1-6; a weak D match, TRBD1 (5 bases). This CDR3 is 19 amino acids long. Germline CDR1 is KGHSH and CDR2 is LQKENI. The V end was cut by 2 bases, the J end by 11 bases, with 28 bases between. The DNA of the CDR3 is TGTGCCAGCTCACCAAAGTCAGCGGACATCTCTTCCATCGGACCACCCCTCCACTTT. Its translation is CASSPKSADISSIGPPLHF. Full variable domain (rest looked up from reference TRBV18 and TRBJ1-6): NAGVMQNPRHLVRRRGQEARLRCSPMKGHSHVYWYRQLPEEGLKFMVYLQKENIIDESGMPKERFSAEFPKEGPSILRIQQVVRGDSAAYFCASSPKSADISSIGPPLHFGNGTRLTVT.

This clone was found once. The chain uses TRBV7-9 and TRBJ2-6, with no clear D. With 6 bases removed from V and 0 bases from J, the gap between germline ends came to 9 bases. This CDR3 is 15 amino acids long. Looked up from germline, CDR1 is SEHNR and CDR2 is FQNEAQ (reference sequence). The CDR3 spells CASSSPRSGANVLTF. CDR3 nucleotide sequence: TGTGCCAGCAGTAGCCCCCGCTCTGGGGCCAACGTCCTGACTTTC. The full variable domain, rest sourced from reference TRBV7-9 and TRBJ2-6, is DTGVSQNPRHKITKRGQNVTFRCDPISEHNRLYWYRQTLGQGPEFLTYFQNEAQLEKSRLLSDRFSAERPKGSFSTLEIQRTEQGDSAMYLCASSSPRSGANVLTFGAGSRLTVL.

In nucleotides, the CDR3 is TGCGCCAGCACCATCGGGACAGGGGGCACAGATACGCAGTATTTT. This codes for CASTIGTGGTDTQYF. The chain employs TRBV5-1 and TRBJ2-3; 10 positions match TRBD1. The CDR3 is 15 residues long. Germline CDR1 is SGHRS and CDR2 is YFSETQ. J was trimmed by 1 base and V by 6 bases; bases with no gene match: 5.

This clone was found a few times. The chain couples TRBV28 to TRBJ1-2; TRBD1 matches 8 bases. Germline CDR1 is MDHEN and CDR2 is SYDVKM. Trimming at V came to 3 bases and at J to 2 bases, leaving 5 bases not matched to a gene. This CDR3 is built from 15 residues. The CDR3 bases are TGTGCCAGCAGTTTTACGACAGGGGCAAACTATGGCTACACCTTC. This codes for CASSFTTGANYGYTF.

The rearrangement links TRBV7-9 to TRBJ2-6, with D uncertain. V was trimmed by 4 bases and J by 2 bases, leaving 0 bases between them. Germline V CDR1 and CDR2: SEHNR, FQNEAQ (reference sequence). The CDR3 is made up of 12 amino acids. In nucleotides, the CDR3 is TGTGCCAGCAGCTCTGGGGCCAACGTCCTGACTTTC. Protein: CASSSGANVLTF.

This chain uses TRBV15 with TRBJ2-4; no reliable D call. The CDR3 is 15 amino acids. V was cut by 2 bases and J by 0 bases, with 8 bases left in between. CDR1 is LNHNV, CDR2 YYDKDF, per germline (reference sequence). The CDR3 DNA sequence: TGTGCCACCAGCAGATCGGCTTTAGCCAAAAACATTCAGTACTTC. It specifies CATSRSALAKNIQYF.

The rearrangement links TRBV28 to TRBJ1-5; D might be TRBD1 (5 bases). The CDR3 has 13 residues. CDR1 MDHEN and CDR2 SYDVKM come from the germline V gene. Trimming cost V 5 bases and J 7 bases, with 12 bases left between them. This CDR3 reads CASSLGGKQPQHF. In nucleotides, the CDR3 is TGTGCCAGCAGTCTCGGGGGAAAACAGCCCCAGCATTTT.

V gene TRBV19 combines with J gene TRBJ2-1, with 9 nucleotides matching TRBD2. The CDR3 is 16 amino acids. The V and J ends lost 3 bases and 3 bases, in that order; junction bases with no gene match: 6. Germline CDR1 is LNHDA and CDR2 is SQIVND (reference sequence). CDR3 sequence: CASSIGSGRLYNEQFF. The CDR3, as DNA: TGTGCCAGTAGTATTGGTAGCGGGAGACTCTACAATGAGCAGTTCTTC.

The chain combines TRBV7-9 with TRBJ1-2; a weak D match, TRBD1 (5 bases). Germline CDR1 and CDR2: SEHNR and FQNEAQ (reference sequence). With 5 bases removed from V and 7 bases from J, the gap between germline ends came to 17 bases. This CDR3 has 14 amino acids. CDR3 nucleotide sequence: TGTGCCAGCAGCCAAAGAACAGGAATGGGTGGCTACACCTTC. Its translation is CASSQRTGMGGYTF.

In regard to this clone: The junction differs from germline at one of its ends, possibly a read error. The rearrangement uses TRBV20-1 and TRBJ2-1, with unresolved D. The CDR3 extends over 10 amino acids. Germline-derived CDR1 and CDR2 are DFQATT and SNEGSKA (reference sequence). CDR3 coding DNA: TGCAGTGCCAGAGTCAATGAGCAGTTCTTC. Amino acids: CSARVNEQFF.